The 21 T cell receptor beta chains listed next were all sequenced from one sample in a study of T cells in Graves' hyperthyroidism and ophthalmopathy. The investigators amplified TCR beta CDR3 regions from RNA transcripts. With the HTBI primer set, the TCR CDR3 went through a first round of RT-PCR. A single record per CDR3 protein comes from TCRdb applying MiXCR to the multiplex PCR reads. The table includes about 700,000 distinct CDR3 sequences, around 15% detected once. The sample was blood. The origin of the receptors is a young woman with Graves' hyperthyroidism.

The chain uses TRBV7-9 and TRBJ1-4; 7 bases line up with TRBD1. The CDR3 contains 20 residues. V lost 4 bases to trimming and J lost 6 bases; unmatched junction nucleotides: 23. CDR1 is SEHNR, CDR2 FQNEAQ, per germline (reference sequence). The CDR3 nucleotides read TGTGCCAGCAGCTCAACCCCCTGGACAAGCTTCACTCAGGGGGATGAAAAACTGTTTTTT. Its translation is CASSSTPWTSFTQGDEKLFF.

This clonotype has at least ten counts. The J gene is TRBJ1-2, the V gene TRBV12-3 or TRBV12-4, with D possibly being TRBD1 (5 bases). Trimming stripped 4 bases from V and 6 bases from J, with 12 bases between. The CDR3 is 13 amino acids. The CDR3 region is CASSSEGPDGYTF. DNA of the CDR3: TGTGCCAGCAGTTCGGAGGGGCCAGATGGCTACACCTTC.

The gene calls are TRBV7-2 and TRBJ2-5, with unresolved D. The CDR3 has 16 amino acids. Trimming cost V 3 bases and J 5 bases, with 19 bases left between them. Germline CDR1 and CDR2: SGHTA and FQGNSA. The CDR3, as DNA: TGTGCCAGCAGCTTTTCCCGGGTCACCCAAGGGGAGACCCAGTACTTC. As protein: CASSFSRVTQGETQYF. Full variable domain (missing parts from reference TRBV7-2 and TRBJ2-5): GAGVSQSPSNKVTEKGKDVELRCDPISGHTALYWYRQSLGQGLEFLIYFQGNSAPDKSGLPSDRFSAERTGGSVSTLTIQRTQQEDSAVYLCASSFSRVTQGETQYFGPGTRLLVL.

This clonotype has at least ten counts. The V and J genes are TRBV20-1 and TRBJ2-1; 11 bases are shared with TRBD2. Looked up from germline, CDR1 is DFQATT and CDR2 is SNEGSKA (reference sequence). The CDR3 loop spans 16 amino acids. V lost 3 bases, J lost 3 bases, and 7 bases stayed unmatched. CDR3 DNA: TGCAGTGCTAGGGATGTTAGCGGGAGGGACTACAATGAGCAGTTCTTC. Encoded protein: CSARDVSGRDYNEQFF.

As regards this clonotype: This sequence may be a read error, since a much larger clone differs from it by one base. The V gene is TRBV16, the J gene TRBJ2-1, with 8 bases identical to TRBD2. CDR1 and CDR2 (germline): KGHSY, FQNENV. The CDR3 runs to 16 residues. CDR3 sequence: CAGSRTSGTRNNEQFF. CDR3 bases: TGTGCCGGCAGCCGAACTAGCGGTACAAGGAACAATGAGCAGTTCTTC.

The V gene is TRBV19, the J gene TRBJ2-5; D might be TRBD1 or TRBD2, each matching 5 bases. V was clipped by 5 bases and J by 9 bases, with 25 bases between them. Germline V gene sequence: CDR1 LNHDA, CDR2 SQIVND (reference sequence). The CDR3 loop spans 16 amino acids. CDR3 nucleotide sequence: TGTGCCAGTAGTCCAAATCTTAGTCCCGGCAGGGAGCCCCAGTACTTC. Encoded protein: CASSPNLSPGREPQYF.

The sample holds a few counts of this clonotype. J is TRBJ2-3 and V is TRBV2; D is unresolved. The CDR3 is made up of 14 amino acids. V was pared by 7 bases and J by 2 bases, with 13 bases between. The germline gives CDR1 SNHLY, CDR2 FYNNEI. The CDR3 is CASITDGTTDTQYF. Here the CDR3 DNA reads TGTGCCAGCATCACGGACGGTACCACAGATACGCAGTATTTT.

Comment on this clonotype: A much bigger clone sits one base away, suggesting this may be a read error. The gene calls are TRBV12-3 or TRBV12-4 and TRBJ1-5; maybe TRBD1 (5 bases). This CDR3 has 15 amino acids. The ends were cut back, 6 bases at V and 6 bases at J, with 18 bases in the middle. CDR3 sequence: CASSPTLGDPQPQHF. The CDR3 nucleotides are TGTGCCAGCAGCCCCACTCTGGGGGACCCTCAGCCCCAGCATTTT.

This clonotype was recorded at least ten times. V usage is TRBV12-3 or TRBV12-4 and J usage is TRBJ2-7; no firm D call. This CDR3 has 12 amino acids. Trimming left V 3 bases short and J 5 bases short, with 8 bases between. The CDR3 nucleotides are TGTGCCAGCAGTTTCGACGAAGACGAGCAGTACTTC. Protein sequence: CASSFDEDEQYF.

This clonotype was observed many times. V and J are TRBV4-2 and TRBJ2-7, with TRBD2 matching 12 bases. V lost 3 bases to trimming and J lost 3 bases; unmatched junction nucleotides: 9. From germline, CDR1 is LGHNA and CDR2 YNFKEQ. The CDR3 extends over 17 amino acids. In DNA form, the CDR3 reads TGTGCCAGCAGCCAGGGACTAGCGGGCCGGATCATCTACGAGCAGTACTTC. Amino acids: CASSQGLAGRIIYEQYF.

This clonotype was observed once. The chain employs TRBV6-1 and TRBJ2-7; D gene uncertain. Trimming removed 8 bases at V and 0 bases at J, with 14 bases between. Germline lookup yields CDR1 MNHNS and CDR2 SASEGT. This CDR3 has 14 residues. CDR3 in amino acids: CASWSGYRSYEQYF. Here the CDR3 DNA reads TGTGCCAGCTGGAGTGGGTATCGCTCCTACGAGCAGTACTTC.

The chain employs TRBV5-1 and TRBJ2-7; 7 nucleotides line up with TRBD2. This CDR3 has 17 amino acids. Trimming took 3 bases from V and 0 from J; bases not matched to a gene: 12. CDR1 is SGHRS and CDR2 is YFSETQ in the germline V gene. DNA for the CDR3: TGCGCCAGCAGCTCAGGTAAATCCCGGGACTACTCCTACGAGCAGTACTTC. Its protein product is CASSSGKSRDYSYEQYF.

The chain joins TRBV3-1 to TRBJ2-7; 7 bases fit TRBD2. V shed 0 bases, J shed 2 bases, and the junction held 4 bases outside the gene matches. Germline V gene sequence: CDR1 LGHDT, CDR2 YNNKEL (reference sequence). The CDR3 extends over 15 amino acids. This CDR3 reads CASSQDGRGTYEQYF. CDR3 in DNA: TGTGCCAGCAGCCAAGATGGGCGGGGGACCTACGAGCAGTACTTC.

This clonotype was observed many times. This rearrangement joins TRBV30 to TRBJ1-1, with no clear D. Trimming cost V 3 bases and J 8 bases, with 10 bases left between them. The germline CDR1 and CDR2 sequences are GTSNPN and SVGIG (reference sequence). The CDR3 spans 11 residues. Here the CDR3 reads CAWSSTEEAFF. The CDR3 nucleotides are TGTGCCTGGAGCTCGACTGAAGAAGCTTTCTTT.

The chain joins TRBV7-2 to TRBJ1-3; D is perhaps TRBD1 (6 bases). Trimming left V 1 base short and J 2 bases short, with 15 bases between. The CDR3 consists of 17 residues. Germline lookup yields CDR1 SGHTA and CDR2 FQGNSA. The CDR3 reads CASSLVSAGATGNTIYF. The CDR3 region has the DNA TGTGCCAGCAGCTTAGTTTCGGCAGGGGCTACTGGAAACACCATATATTTT.

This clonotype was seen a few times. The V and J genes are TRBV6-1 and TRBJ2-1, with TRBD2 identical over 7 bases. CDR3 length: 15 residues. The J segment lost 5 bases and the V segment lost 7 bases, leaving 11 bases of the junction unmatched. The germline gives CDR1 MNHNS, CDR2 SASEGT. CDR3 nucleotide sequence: TGTGCCAGCACCTCACTTGGGGCGGGAGACAATGAGCAGTTCTTC. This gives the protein CASTSLGAGDNEQFF.

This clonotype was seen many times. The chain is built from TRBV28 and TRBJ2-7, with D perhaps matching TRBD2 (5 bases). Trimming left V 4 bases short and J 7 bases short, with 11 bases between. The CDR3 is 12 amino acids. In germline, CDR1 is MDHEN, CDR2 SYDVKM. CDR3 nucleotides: TGTGCCAGCAGTTACCCTTCGGGGGAGCAGTACTTC. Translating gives CASSYPSGEQYF.

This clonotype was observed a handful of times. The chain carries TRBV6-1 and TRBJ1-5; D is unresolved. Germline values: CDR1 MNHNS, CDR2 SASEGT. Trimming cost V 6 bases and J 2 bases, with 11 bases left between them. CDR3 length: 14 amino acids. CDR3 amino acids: CASREPGGNQPQHF. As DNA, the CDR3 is TGTGCCAGCAGGGAGCCCGGGGGCAATCAGCCCCAGCATTTT.

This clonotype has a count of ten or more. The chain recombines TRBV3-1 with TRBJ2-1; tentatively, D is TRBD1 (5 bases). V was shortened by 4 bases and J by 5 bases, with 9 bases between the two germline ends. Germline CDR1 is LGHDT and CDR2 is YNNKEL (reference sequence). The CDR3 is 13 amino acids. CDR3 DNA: TGTGCCAGCAGCCGGGGCATCGACAATGAGCAGTTCTTC. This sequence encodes CASSRGIDNEQFF.

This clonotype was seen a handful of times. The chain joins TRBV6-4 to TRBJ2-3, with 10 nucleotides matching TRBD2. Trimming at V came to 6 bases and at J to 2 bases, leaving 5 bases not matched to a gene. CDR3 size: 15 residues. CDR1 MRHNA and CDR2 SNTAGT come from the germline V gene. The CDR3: CASRPTSGITDTQYF. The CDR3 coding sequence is TGTGCCAGCAGACCCACTAGCGGGATCACAGATACGCAGTATTTT.

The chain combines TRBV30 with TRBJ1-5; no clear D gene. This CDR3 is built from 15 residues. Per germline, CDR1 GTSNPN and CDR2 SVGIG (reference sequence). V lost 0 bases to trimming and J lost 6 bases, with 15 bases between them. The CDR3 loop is CAWSVQGMGGQPQHF. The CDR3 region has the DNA TGTGCCTGGAGTGTACAAGGTATGGGAGGTCAGCCCCAGCATTTT.